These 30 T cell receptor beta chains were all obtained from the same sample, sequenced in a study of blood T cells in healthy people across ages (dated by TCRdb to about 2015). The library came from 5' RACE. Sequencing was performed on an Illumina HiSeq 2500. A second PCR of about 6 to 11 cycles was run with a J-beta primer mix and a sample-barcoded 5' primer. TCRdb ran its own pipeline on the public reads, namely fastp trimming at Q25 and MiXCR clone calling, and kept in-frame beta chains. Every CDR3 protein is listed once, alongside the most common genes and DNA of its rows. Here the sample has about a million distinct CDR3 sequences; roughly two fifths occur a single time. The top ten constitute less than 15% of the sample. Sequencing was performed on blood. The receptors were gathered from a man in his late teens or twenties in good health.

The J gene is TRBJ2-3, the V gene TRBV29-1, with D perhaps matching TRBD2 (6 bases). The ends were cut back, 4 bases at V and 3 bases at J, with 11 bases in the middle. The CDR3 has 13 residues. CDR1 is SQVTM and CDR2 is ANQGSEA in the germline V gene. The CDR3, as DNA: TGCAGCGTTGTAACGGAGGGGACAGATACGCAGTATTTT. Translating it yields CSVVTEGTDTQYF.

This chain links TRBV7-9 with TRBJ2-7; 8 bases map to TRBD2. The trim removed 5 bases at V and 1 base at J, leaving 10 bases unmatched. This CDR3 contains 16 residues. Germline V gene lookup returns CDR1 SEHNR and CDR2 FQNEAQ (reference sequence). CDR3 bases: TGTGCCAGCAGCCCACGGTCTAGCGGGTTTTCCTACGAGCAGTACTTC. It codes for CASSPRSSGFSYEQYF.

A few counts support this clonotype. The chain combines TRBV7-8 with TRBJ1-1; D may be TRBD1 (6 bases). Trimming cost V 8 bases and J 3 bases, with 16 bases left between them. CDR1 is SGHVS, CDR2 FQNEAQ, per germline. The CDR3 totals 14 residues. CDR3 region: CASRHPGADTEAFF. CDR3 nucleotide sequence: TGTGCCAGCCGTCACCCAGGGGCAGACACTGAAGCTTTCTTT.

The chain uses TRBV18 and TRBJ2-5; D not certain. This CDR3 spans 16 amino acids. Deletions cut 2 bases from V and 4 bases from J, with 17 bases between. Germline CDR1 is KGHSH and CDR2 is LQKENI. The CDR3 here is CASSPMSHMTRETQYF. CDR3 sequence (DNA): TGTGCCAGCTCACCAATGAGCCATATGACCCGAGAGACCCAGTACTTC.

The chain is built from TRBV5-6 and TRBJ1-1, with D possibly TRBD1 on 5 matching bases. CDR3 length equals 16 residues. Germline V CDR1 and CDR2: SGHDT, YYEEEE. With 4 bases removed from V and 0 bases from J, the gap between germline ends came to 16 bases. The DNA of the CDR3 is TGTGCCAGCAGCCCGAGAGGGGCGCCCCTGAACACTGAAGCTTTCTTT. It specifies CASSPRGAPLNTEAFF. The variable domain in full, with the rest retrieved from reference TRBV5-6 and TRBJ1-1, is DAGVTQSPTHLIKTRGQQVTLRCSPKSGHDTVSWYQQALGQGPQFIFQYYEEEERQRGNFPDRFSGHQFPNYSSELNVNALLLGDSALYLCASSPRGAPLNTEAFFGQGTRLTVV.

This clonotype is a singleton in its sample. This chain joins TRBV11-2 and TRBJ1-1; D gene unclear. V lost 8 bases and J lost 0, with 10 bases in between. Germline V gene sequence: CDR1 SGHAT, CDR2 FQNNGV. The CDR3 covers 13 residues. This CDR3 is CASGKTVNTEAFF. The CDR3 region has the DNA TGTGCCAGCGGTAAGACGGTGAACACTGAAGCTTTCTTT.

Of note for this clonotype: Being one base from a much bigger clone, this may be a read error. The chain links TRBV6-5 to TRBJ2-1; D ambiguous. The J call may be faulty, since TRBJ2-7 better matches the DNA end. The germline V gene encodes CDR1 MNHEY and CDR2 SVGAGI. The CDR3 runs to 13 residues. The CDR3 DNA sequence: TGTGCCAGCAGTTGGCCGGGCCACAATGAGCAGTACTTC. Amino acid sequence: CASSWPGHNEQYF.

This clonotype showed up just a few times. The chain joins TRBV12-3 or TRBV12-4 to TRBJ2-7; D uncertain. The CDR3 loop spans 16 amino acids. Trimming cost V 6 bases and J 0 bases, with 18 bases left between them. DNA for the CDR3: TGTGCCAGCAGCACTGAAGGTCTCGTGAGCTCCTACGAGCAGTACTTC. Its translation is CASSTEGLVSSYEQYF.

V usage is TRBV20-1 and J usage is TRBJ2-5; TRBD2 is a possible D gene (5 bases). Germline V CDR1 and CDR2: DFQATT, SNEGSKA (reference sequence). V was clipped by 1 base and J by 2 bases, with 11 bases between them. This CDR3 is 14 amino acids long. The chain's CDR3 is CSARVRVLQETQYF. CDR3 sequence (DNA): TGCAGTGCTAGAGTGAGGGTCCTACAAGAGACCCAGTACTTC.

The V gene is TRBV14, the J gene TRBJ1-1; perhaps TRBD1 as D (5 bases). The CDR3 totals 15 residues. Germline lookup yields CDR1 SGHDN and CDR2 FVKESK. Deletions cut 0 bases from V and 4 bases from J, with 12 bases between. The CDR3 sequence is CASSQDWGLGTEAFF. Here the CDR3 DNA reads TGTGCCAGCAGCCAAGATTGGGGACTAGGCACTGAAGCTTTCTTT.

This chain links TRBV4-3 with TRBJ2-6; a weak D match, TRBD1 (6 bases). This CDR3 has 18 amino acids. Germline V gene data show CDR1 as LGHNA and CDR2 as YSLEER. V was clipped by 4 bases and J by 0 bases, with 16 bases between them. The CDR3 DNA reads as TGCGCCAGCAGCCTCCAGACAGGTTCGAACTCTGGGGCCAACGTCCTGACTTTC. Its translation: CASSLQTGSNSGANVLTF.

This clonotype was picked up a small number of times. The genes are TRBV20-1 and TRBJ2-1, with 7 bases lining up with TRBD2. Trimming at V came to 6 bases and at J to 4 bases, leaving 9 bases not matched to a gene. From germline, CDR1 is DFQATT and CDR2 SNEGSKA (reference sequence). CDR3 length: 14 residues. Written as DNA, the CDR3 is TGCAGTGCGGCCACTAGCGTATTATACAATGAGCAGTTCTTC. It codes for CSAATSVLYNEQFF.

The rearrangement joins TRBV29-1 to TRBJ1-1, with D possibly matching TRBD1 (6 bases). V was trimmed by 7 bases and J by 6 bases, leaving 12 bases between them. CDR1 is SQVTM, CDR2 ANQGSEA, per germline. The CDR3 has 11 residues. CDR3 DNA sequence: TGCAGCGGGGGGCAGAGCGCTGAAGCTTTCTTT. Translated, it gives CSGGQSAEAFF.

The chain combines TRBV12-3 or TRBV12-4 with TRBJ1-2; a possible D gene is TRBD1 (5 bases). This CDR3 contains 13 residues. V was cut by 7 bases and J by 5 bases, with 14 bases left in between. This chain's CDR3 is CASTSGTDYGYTF. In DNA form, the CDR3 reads TGTGCCAGCACTTCGGGGACGGATTATGGCTACACCTTC.

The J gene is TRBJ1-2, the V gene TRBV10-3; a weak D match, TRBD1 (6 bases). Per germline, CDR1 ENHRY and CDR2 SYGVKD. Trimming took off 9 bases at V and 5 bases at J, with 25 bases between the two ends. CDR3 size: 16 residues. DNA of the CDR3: TGTGCCATACAAAACTTGGACAGAACGAATATGTATGGCTACACCTTC. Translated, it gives CAIQNLDRTNMYGYTF.

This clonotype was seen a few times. CDR3: CASSSVGQGIRNEQFF. As DNA, the CDR3 is TGTGCCAGCAGTTCCGTGGGACAGGGAATCCGCAATGAGCAGTTCTTC. The chain recombines TRBV6-2 or TRBV6-3 with TRBJ2-1; TRBD1 matches at 9 bases. Germline V gene data show CDR1 as MNHEY and CDR2 as SVGEGT. Trimming removed 4 bases from V and 6 bases from J; junction bases left unmatched: 10. The CDR3 runs to 16 residues.

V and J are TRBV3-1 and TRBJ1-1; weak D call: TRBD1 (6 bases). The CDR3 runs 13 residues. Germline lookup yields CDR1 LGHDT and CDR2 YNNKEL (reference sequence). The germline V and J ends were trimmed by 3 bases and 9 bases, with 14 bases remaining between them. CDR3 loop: CASSQGETGQAFF. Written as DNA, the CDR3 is TGTGCCAGCAGCCAGGGTGAAACAGGGCAAGCTTTCTTT.

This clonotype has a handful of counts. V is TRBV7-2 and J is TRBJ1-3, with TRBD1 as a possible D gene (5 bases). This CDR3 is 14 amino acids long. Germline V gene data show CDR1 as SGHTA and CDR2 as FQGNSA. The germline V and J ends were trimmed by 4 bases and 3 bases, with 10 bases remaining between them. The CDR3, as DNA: TGTGCCAGCAGCTCCCCACAGGTTGGAAACACCATATATTTT. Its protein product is CASSSPQVGNTIYF. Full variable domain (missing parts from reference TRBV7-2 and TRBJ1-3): GAGVSQSPSNKVTEKGKDVELRCDPISGHTALYWYRQSLGQGLEFLIYFQGNSAPDKSGLPSDRFSAERTGGSVSTLTIQRTQQEDSAVYLCASSSPQVGNTIYFGEGSWLTVV.

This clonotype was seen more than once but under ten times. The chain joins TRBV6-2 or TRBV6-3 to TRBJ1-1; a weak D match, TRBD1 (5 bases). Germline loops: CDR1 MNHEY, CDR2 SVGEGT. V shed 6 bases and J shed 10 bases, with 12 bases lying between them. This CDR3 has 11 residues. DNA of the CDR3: TGTGCCAGCAGCATGGGACCTAGAGCTTTCTTT. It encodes CASSMGPRAFF.

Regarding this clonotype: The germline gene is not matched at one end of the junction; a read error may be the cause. CDR3: CSARATGRGQPHHF. In DNA form, the CDR3 reads TGCAGTGCTAGAGCTACAGGGAGGGGTCAGCCCCATCATTTT. This rearrangement joins TRBV20-1 to TRBJ1-5, with a tentative D call TRBD1 (6 bases). Germline lookup yields CDR1 DFQATT and CDR2 SNEGSKA (reference sequence). This CDR3 comprises 14 residues.

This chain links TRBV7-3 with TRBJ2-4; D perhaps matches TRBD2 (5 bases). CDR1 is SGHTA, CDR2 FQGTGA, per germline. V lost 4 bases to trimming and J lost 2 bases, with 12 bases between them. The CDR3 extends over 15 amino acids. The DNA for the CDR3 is TGTGCCAGCAGCTCCTCGGGCGGGTCCAAAAACATTCAGTACTTC. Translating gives CASSSSGGSKNIQYF.

CDR3 region: CASSSFSDTTDTQYF. The CDR3 DNA is TGTGCCAGCAGTTCCTTCTCGGACACTACAGATACGCAGTATTTT. The chain recombines TRBV27 with TRBJ2-3; the D gene is possibly TRBD1 (5 bases). The germline V gene has CDR1 MNHEY and CDR2 SMNVEV (reference sequence). V was cut by 4 bases and J by 3 bases, with 14 bases left in between. This CDR3 region has 15 residues.

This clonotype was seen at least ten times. The CDR3 coding sequence is TGCAGTGCTAACGCGGTTGACTCCTACAATGAGCAGTTCTTC. Translated: CSANAVDSYNEQFF. The chain links TRBV20-1 to TRBJ2-1, with D unclear. Germline V gene data show CDR1 as DFQATT and CDR2 as SNEGSKA (reference sequence). Trimming left V 4 bases short and J 0 bases short, with 10 bases between. The CDR3 spans 14 residues.

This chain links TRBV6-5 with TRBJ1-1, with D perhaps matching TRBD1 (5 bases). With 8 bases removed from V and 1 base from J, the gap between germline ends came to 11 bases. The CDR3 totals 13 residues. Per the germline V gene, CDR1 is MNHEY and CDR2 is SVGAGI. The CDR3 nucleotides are TGTGCCAGCGCCAGGGCCGGGAACACTGAAGCTTTCTTT. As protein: CASARAGNTEAFF.

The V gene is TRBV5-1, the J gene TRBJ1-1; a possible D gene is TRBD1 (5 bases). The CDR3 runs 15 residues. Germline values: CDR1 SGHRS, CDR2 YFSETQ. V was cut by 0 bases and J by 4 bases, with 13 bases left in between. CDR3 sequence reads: CASSLGVGDLTEAFF. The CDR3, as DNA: TGCGCCAGCAGCTTGGGGGTTGGGGACCTCACTGAAGCTTTCTTT.

The CDR3 nucleotides read TGTGCCAGCAGCTCTCTAGCGGGGCACACCGGGGAGCTGTTTTTT. This gives the protein CASSSLAGHTGELFF. V and J are TRBV3-1 and TRBJ2-2; 9 nucleotides match TRBD2. The CDR3 is 15 residues long. Germline V gives CDR1 LGHDT, CDR2 YNNKEL (reference sequence). The ends lost 5 bases at V and 3 bases at J; junction bases unmatched: 4.

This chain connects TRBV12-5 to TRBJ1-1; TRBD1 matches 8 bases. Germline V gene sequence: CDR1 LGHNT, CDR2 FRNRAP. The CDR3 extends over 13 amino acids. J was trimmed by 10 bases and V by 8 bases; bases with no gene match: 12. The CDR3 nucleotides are TGTGCTAGTCTGCCCCAGGGGGCGGTTGGAGCTTTCTTT. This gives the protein CASLPQGAVGAFF.

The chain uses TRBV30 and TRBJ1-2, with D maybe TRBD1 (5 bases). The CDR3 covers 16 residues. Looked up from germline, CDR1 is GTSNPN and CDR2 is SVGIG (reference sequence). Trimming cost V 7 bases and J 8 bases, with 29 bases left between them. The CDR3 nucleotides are TGTGCCTCCACCCTGGGTGGGAGGGGTGAGCTTGGGGGCTACACCTTC. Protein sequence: CASTLGGRGELGGYTF.

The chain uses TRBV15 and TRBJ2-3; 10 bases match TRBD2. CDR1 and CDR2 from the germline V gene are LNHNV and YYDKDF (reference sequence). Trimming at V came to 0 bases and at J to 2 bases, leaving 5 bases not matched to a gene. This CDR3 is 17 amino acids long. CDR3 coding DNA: TGTGCCACCAGCAGAGAAGCGCTAGCGGGAGACACAGATACGCAGTATTTT. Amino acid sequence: CATSREALAGDTDTQYF.

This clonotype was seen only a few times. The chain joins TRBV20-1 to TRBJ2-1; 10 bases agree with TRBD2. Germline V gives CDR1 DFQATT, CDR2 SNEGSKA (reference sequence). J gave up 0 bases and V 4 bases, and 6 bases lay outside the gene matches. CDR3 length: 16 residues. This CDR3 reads CSAIFRLAGSYNEQFF. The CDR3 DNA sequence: TGCAGTGCTATTTTTAGACTAGCGGGCTCCTACAATGAGCAGTTCTTC.